The 25 T cell receptor beta chains in this list originate from one sample, sequenced in a study of cytomegalovirus exposure and HLA in healthy donors listed by TCRdb under 2017. Libraries were made using the immunoSEQ multiplex PCR assay. For the multiplex PCR, a mixture combining 60 forward primers for TCR Vbeta segments and 13 reverse primers for TCR Jbeta segments was used. The table comes from immuneACCESS by way of TCRdb, which keeps in-frame sequences with V and J called. Part of the clones is missing from these tables; in studies checked, under half for an unresolved V gene and the rest for unknown reasons. Recorded for this sample are roughly 190,000 clones; about four fifths of them occurred a single time. The ten biggest clones cover around 1.7% of the sample. The sample consisted of PBMCs. Receptor source: a woman under 30 in good health and CMV-seronegative.

This clone was seen a handful of times. The genes are TRBV5-6 and TRBJ2-7, with TRBD2 matching 10 bases. Trimming took 0 bases from V and 4 from J; bases not matched to a gene: 4. The CDR3 runs to 15 residues. Germline CDR1 and CDR2: SGHDT and YYEEEE. The CDR3 reads CASSLELAGLYEQYF. CDR3 nucleotide sequence: TGTGCCAGCAGCTTGGAACTAGCGGGACTATACGAGCAGTACTTC.

CDR3 coding DNA: TGTGCCAGCAGTGGGGGTTTCCGGCTAGCGGGCCGAGATACGCAGTATTTT. This codes for CASSGGFRLAGRDTQYF. V and J are TRBV6-1 and TRBJ2-3, with 8 bases lining up with TRBD2. Germline CDR1 MNHNS, CDR2 SASEGT. V was clipped by 4 bases and J by 5 bases; unmatched bases: 14. The CDR3 extends over 17 amino acids.

The V gene is TRBV7-2, the J gene TRBJ1-2; TRBD1 matches 7 bases. Germline-derived CDR1 and CDR2 are SGHTA and FQGNSA. With 5 bases clipped from V and 3 bases from J, the junction kept 9 bases outside the gene matches. This CDR3 spans 15 amino acids. The CDR3 DNA follows: TGTGCCAGCAGCGATCCGACAGGGCAGTACTATGGCTACACCTTC. It specifies CASSDPTGQYYGYTF.

The chain joins TRBV7-9 to TRBJ2-7; D is perhaps TRBD2 (6 bases). V was trimmed by 2 bases and J by 4 bases, leaving 27 bases between them. The CDR3 is made up of 19 amino acids. Germline V CDR1 and CDR2: SEHNR, FQNEAQ (reference sequence). The CDR3 region is CASSLLQTTVSGVAYEQYV. CDR3 bases: TGTGCCAGCAGCTTACTGCAGACGACAGTGTCGGGGGTGGCATACGAGCAGTACGTC.

The rearrangement uses TRBV5-6 and TRBJ1-2, with D tentatively TRBD1 (6 bases). CDR1 and CDR2 (germline): SGHDT, YYEEEE. CDR3 length equals 14 residues. Trimming pared 4 bases from V and 5 bases from J, leaving 15 bases between. CDR3 loop: CASSMPGTSYGYTF. The CDR3 bases are TGTGCCAGCAGCATGCCAGGGACATCTTATGGCTACACCTTC.

This clone was counted once. The rearrangement joins TRBV27 to TRBJ1-1, with 9 bases matching TRBD1. With 6 bases clipped from V and 11 bases from J, the junction kept 16 bases outside the gene matches. The germline CDR1 and CDR2 sequences are MNHEY and SMNVEV (reference sequence). The CDR3 totals 15 residues. The DNA of the CDR3 is TGTGCCAGCAGCTTGACCACAGGGGGCTTGTCGATGGCTTTCTTT. Translation gives CASSLTTGGLSMAFF.

The chain recombines TRBV6-1 with TRBJ2-2; 10 bases match TRBD2. The CDR3 spans 16 residues. The V gene's germline CDR1 is MNHNS and CDR2 SASEGT. Losses at the gene ends were 3 bases for V and 6 bases for J; bases not matched to a gene: 7. The CDR3 DNA sequence: TGTGCCAGCAGTGACCTAGCGGGAGAGCGGGCCGGGGAGCTGTTTTTT. Amino acid sequence: CASSDLAGERAGELFF.

The rearrangement joins TRBV28 to TRBJ1-4; D uncertain. CDR1 is MDHEN and CDR2 is SYDVKM in the germline V gene. The CDR3 sequence is 16 residues long. Trimming pared 4 bases from V and 4 bases from J, leaving 16 bases between. The CDR3 sequence: CASSSPSRRFNEKLFF. In DNA form, the CDR3 reads TGTGCCAGCAGTTCCCCTTCACGGAGATTTAATGAAAAACTGTTTTTT.

This chain joins TRBV6-6 and TRBJ2-7; 8 nucleotides match TRBD1. The CDR3 covers 12 residues. Per the germline V gene, CDR1 is MNHNY and CDR2 is SVGAGI (reference sequence). J was trimmed by 6 bases and V by 4 bases; bases with no gene match: 2. CDR3 sequence (DNA): TGTGCCAGCAGTTTTGGACAGGGCGAGCAGTACTTC. Amino acids: CASSFGQGEQYF.

The rearrangement uses TRBV18 and TRBJ2-1; 12 bases line up with TRBD2. The J segment lost 0 bases and the V segment lost 1 base, leaving 4 bases of the junction unmatched. The CDR3 has 18 residues. The germline gives CDR1 KGHSH, CDR2 LQKENI. Here the CDR3 DNA reads TGTGCCAGCTCACCACAACTAGCGGGAGGATCCTCCTACAATGAGCAGTTCTTC. Residues: CASSPQLAGGSSYNEQFF.

This clone was observed a few times. The V call is TRBV28, the J call TRBJ2-1; 8 positions match TRBD2. J lost 5 bases, V lost 5 bases, and 14 bases had no gene match. Per germline, CDR1 MDHEN and CDR2 SYDVKM. The CDR3 spans 17 residues. The CDR3 here is CASSPHSGKRSNNEQFF. CDR3 nucleotide sequence: TGTGCCAGCAGTCCCCATAGCGGGAAGCGATCCAACAATGAGCAGTTCTTC.

This sequence joins TRBV4-3 and TRBJ1-1, with unresolved D. The germline V gene has CDR1 LGHNA and CDR2 YSLEER. The CDR3 spans 14 residues. The V and J ends lost 0 bases and 3 bases respectively, with 8 bases between them. In DNA form, the CDR3 reads TGCGCCAGCAGCCAAGATTGGAGGGACACTGAAGCTTTCTTT. Translating gives CASSQDWRDTEAFF.

This clone occurred once. The V and J genes are TRBV19 and TRBJ1-4; weak D call: TRBD1 (6 bases). The germline CDR1 and CDR2 sequences are LNHDA and SQIVND (reference sequence). V lost 4 bases and J 3 bases, leaving 12 bases between the germline ends. This CDR3 region has 15 residues. The CDR3 nucleotides read TGTGCCAGTAGTAAGACAGGAGATCCTAATGAAAAACTGTTTTTT. Its protein product is CASSKTGDPNEKLFF.

V and J are TRBV6-5 and TRBJ1-4, with 11 bases aligning to TRBD1. With 6 bases clipped from V and 10 bases from J, the junction kept 7 bases outside the gene matches. Germline CDR1 and CDR2: MNHEY and SVGAGI. The CDR3 has 14 amino acids. The CDR3 spells CASRMGQGVGKLFF. DNA for the CDR3: TGTGCCAGCAGAATGGGACAGGGGGTGGGAAAACTGTTTTTT.

The CDR3 protein is CASSPGTSGSTDTQYF. The CDR3, as DNA: TGTGCCAGCAGCCCCGGGACTAGCGGGAGCACAGATACGCAGTATTTT. The chain links TRBV7-2 to TRBJ2-3; 12 nucleotides agree with TRBD2. The V gene end was trimmed by 5 bases and the J gene end by 0 bases; junction bases not matched to a gene: 3. The CDR3 is 16 amino acids. CDR1 is SGHTA, CDR2 FQGNSA, per germline.

The chain carries TRBV5-1 and TRBJ1-1; TRBD1 matches 9 bases. The ends lost 3 bases at V and 6 bases at J; junction bases unmatched: 3. Germline assignment: CDR1 SGHRS and CDR2 YFSETQ. This CDR3 is 13 amino acids long. CDR3 protein: CASSYGQGSEAFF. CDR3 in DNA: TGCGCCAGCAGCTATGGACAGGGGTCTGAAGCTTTCTTT.

The chain couples TRBV27 to TRBJ2-5; TRBD2 might be the D (6 bases). The germline V gene encodes CDR1 MNHEY and CDR2 SMNVEV (reference sequence). V was trimmed by 7 bases and J by 1 base, leaving 19 bases between them. CDR3 size: 16 residues. CDR3 sequence: CASKRDAAGFQETQYF. CDR3 bases: TGTGCCAGCAAAAGGGATGCAGCGGGTTTCCAAGAGACCCAGTACTTC.

This clone was seen only a few times. The V gene is TRBV2, the J gene TRBJ1-5; D possibly corresponds to TRBD1 (5 bases). V lost 5 bases, J lost 7 bases, and 21 bases lay in between. The CDR3 spans 16 residues. Germline loops: CDR1 SNHLY, CDR2 FYNNEI. The CDR3: CASSSSRGQGGQPQHF. The CDR3 DNA follows: TGTGCCAGCAGTTCCTCACGGGGCCAGGGAGGACAGCCCCAGCATTTT.

The chain has TRBV4-1 and TRBJ1-3; tentatively, D is TRBD1 (6 bases). The CDR3 is made up of 14 amino acids. V dropped 4 bases and J dropped 3 bases, with 10 bases sitting between them. Looked up from germline, CDR1 is MGHRA and CDR2 is YSYEKL. CDR3 nucleotides: TGCGCCAGCAGCCGTTCAGGGGTTGGAAACACCATATATTTT. Its protein is CASSRSGVGNTIYF.

The chain employs TRBV7-2 and TRBJ2-7; 8 bases fit TRBD2. The CDR3 covers 15 residues. With V trimmed by 1 base and J by 0 bases, 2 bases remained unmatched. Germline loops: CDR1 SGHTA, CDR2 FQGNSA. The CDR3: CASSLGSGNSYEQYF. Written as DNA, the CDR3 is TGTGCCAGCAGCTTAGGTAGCGGGAACTCCTACGAGCAGTACTTC.

This chain links TRBV7-9 with TRBJ2-7; tentative D call: TRBD1 (6 bases). This CDR3 region has 15 residues. Germline CDR1 SEHNR, CDR2 FQNEAQ (reference sequence). V lost 5 bases to trimming and J lost 2 bases, with 16 bases between them. In DNA form, the CDR3 reads TGTGCCAGCAGCATTTACCGGGACACCACCTACGAGCAGTACTTC. Its translation is CASSIYRDTTYEQYF.

This chain links TRBV6-1 with TRBJ2-7, with 8 bases identical to TRBD2. The V gene end was trimmed by 5 bases and the J gene end by 0 bases; junction bases not matched to a gene: 3. In germline, CDR1 is MNHNS, CDR2 SASEGT. This CDR3 comprises 14 residues. As DNA, the CDR3 is TGTGCCAGCAGTCTAGCGGGCTTCTCCTACGAGCAGTACGTC. Amino acid sequence: CASSLAGFSYEQYV.

The chain joins TRBV7-2 to TRBJ2-4, with TRBD1 matching 11 bases. V lost 5 bases to trimming and J lost 9 bases; unmatched junction nucleotides: 12. The CDR3 has 16 residues. Germline assignment: CDR1 SGHTA and CDR2 FQGNSA. CDR3 in amino acids: CASSPRTGTGGIIQYF. The CDR3 coding sequence is TGTGCCAGCAGCCCCAGGACCGGGACAGGGGGGATCATTCAGTACTTC.

The V gene is TRBV28, the J gene TRBJ1-1; the match to TRBD1 covers 9 bases. V lost 4 bases and J lost 8; bases outside the gene matches: 11. This CDR3 has 15 residues. The germline CDR1 and CDR2 sequences are MDHEN and SYDVKM. The CDR3 here is CASSSPGTGKQEAFF. The CDR3 region has the DNA TGTGCCAGCAGTTCCCCCGGGACAGGGAAACAAGAAGCTTTCTTT.

The chain carries TRBV4-3 and TRBJ1-3, with D hard to call. Trimming stripped 0 bases from V and 3 bases from J, with 3 bases between. The CDR3 contains 13 residues. Germline values: CDR1 LGHNA, CDR2 YSLEER. The CDR3 nucleotides read TGCGCCAGCAGCCAAGACTATGGAAACACCATATATTTT. Encoded protein: CASSQDYGNTIYF.